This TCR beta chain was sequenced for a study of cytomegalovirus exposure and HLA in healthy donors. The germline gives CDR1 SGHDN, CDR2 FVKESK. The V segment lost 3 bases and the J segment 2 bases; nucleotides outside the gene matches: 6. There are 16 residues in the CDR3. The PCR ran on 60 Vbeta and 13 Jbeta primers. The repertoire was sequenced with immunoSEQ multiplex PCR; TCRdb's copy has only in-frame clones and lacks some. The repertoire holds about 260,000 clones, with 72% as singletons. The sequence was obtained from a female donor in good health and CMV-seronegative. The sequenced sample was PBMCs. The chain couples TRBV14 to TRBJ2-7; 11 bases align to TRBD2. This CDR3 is CASSQAVSGRAYEQYF. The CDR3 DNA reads TGTGCCAGCAGCCAGGCCGTTAGCGGGAGGGCCTACGAGCAGTACTTC.